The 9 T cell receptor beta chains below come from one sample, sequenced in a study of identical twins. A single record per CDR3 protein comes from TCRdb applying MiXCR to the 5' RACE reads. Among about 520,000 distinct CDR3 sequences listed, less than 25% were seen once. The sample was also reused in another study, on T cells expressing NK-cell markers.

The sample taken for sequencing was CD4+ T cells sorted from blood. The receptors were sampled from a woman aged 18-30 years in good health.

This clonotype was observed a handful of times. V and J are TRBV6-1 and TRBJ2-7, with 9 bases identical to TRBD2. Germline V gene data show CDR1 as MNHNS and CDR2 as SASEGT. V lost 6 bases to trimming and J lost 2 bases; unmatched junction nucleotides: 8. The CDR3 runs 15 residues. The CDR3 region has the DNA TGTGCCAGCAGGACCATAGCGGGGGCAACCTACGAGCAGTACTTC. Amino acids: CASRTIAGATYEQYF.

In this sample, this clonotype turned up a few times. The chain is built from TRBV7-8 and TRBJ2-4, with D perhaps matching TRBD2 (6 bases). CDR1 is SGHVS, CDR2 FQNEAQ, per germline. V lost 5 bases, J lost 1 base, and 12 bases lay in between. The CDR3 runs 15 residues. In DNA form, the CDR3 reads TGTGCCAGCAGCCCTCGTGGGGGGGCCAAAAACATTCAGTACTTC. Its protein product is CASSPRGGAKNIQYF.

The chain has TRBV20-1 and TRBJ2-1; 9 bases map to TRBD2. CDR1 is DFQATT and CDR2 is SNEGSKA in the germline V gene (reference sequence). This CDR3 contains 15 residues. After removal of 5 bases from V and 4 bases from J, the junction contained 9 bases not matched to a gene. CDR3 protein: CSARGASGMYNEQFF. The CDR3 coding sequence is TGCAGTGCTCGAGGGGCTAGCGGGATGTACAATGAGCAGTTCTTC.

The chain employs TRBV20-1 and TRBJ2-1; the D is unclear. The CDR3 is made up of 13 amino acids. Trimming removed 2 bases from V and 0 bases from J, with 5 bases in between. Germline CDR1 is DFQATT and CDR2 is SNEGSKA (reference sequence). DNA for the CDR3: TGCAGTGCTAGACTAGTCTCCTACAATGAGCAGTTCTTC. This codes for CSARLVSYNEQFF.

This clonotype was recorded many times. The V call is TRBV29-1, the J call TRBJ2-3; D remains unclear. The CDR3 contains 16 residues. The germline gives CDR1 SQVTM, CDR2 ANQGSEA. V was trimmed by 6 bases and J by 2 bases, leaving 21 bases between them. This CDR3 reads CSVPSLSDFFTDTQYF. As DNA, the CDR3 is TGCAGCGTCCCCTCCCTCAGCGACTTTTTCACAGATACGCAGTATTTT.

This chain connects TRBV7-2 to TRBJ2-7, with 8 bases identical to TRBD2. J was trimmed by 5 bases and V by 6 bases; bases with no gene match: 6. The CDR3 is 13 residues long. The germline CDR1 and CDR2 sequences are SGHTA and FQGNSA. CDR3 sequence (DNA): TGTGCCAGCAGTATCCAGCGGGAGAACGAGCAGTACTTC. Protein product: CASSIQRENEQYF. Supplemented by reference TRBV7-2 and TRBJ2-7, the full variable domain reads GAGVSQSPSNKVTEKGKDVELRCDPISGHTALYWYRQSLGQGLEFLIYFQGNSAPDKSGLPSDRFSAERTGGSVSTLTIQRTQQEDSAVYLCASSIQRENEQYFGPGTRLTVT.

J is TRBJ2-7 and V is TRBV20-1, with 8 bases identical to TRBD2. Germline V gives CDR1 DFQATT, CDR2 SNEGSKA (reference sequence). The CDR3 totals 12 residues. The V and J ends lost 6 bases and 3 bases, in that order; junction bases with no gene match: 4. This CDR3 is CSAGTRGYEQYF. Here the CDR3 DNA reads TGCAGTGCCGGGACTAGAGGCTACGAGCAGTACTTC.

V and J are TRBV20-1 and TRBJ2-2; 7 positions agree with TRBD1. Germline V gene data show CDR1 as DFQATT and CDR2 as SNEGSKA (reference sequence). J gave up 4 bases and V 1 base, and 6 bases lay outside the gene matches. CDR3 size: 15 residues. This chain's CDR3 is CSARGLGGSTGELFF. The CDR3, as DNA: TGCAGTGCTAGAGGCCTAGGGGGCTCCACCGGGGAGCTGTTTTTT.

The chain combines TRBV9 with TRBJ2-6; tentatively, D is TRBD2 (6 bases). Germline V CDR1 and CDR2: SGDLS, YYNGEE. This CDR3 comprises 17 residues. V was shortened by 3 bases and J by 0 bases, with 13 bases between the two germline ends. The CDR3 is CASSGGTDRSGANVLTF. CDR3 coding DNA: TGTGCCAGCAGCGGCGGGACGGATCGCTCTGGGGCCAACGTCCTGACTTTC.